Below, 2 T cell receptor beta chains from the same sample are listed, as sequenced in a study of T cell responses to AZD1222 COVID-19 vaccine. TCRdb's copy holds only in-frame clones and misses some; the assay was immunoSEQ multiplex PCR. The sample lists about 140,000 clones; under 95% were seen once. Sequencing was performed on peripheral blood, taken 28 days after the second dose of the MenACWY control vaccine. The receptors here all came from an adult who received the MenACWY meningococcal vaccine as a control.

In its sample, this clone was seen once. CDR3 region: CASSPAGQNYGYTF. CDR3 nucleotides: TGTGCCAGCTCACCGGCCGGACAGAACTATGGCTACACCTTC. The chain recombines TRBV18 with TRBJ1-2; a weak D match, TRBD1 (6 bases). Trimming removed 3 bases from V and 2 bases from J, with 10 bases in between. From germline, CDR1 is KGHSH and CDR2 LQKENI. CDR3 length equals 14 residues.

The chain carries TRBV6-1 and TRBJ1-2; D is possibly TRBD1 (5 bases). This CDR3 is built from 14 residues. The germline V and J ends were trimmed by 2 bases and 4 bases, with 11 bases remaining between them. Germline-derived CDR1 and CDR2 are MNHNS and SASEGT. DNA for the CDR3: TGTGCCAGCAGTGAATCCGGGACGCTCTATGGCTACACCTTC. It translates to CASSESGTLYGYTF.